This T cell receptor (beta chain) was identified in a study of monozygotic twins with inflammatory bowel disease (dated 2019 in TCRdb). With regard to the full study: A total of some 28 monozygotic twin pairs were included in the full study, comprising nine German pairs (four IBD-concordant, five IBD-discordant) and 19 IBD-discordant Danish pairs. Each individual had, on average, about 151 000 unique TCRalpha sequences and 181 000 unique TCRbeta sequences available for analysis. Disease-associated traits were sought mainly through comparisons between IBD patients and their genetically identical healthy co-twins within discordant pairs. Paper-wide results and their limitations: IBD patients shared fewer clonotypes with other individuals than healthy twins did, most markedly in patients showing signs of disease activity. Different T cell subtypes could not be distinguished in the analysis. TCRbeta repertoire diversity, by inverse Simpson index, was decreased in IBD patients compared with their healthy co-twins. Because patients received different immunosuppressive treatments, the repertoires may have picked up extra background noise and variability between individuals. Repertoire similarity did not differ between concordant and discordant twins, which could be due to limited statistical power. The results gave no support for a single strong signal or clonotype linked to IBD.

The germline V gene (reference sequence) supplies CDR1 SGHNT and CDR2 YYREEE. Measured from the cysteine to the phenylalanine, the CDR3 is 14 residues long. No DNA is listed. As concerns this clonotype: The antigen it binds to is not known.

From each donor, a roughly 2.7 ml peripheral blood sample was collected into PAXgene tubes and stored at -80 degrees C. Without any T cell sorting, total RNA was extracted from whole blood using the PAXgene blood miRNA kit on an automated QIAcube. Peripheral blood from monozygotic twin pairs who were concordant or discordant for inflammatory bowel disease underwent deep TCRalpha and TCRbeta repertoire profiling using unique molecular barcoding. For every twin pair, smoking habits were documented, and each individual was categorised as a current, former or never smoker. Libraries were made using 5' RACE. Each TCR library was prepared from about 4,000 ng of total RNA. cDNA was synthesized with SMARTScribe reverse transcriptase in eight separate reactions per sample. During cDNA synthesis, template switching was used to introduce unique molecular identifiers that contained a 6-nucleotide sample barcode. TCRalpha and TCRbeta cDNA was amplified by two nested PCRs of about 15 and 9 cycles, with bead purification after each PCR. Before amplification, the cDNA was treated with uracil DNA-glycosylase and purified using the QIAquick PCR purification kit. In the second PCR, Illumina TruSeq-compatible adapters and sample-specific barcodes were added. TapeStation and Qubit were used to check library quality and concentration, and 4.5 to 5 ng of each library was pooled. Pooled libraries were sequenced on an Illumina HiSeq2500 single-index Rapid Run with 2 x 100 bp reads and custom sequencing primers. The authors' analysis ran thus. UMI-based consensus assembly with MiGEC version 1.2.6 was used to correct PCR and sequencing errors. MiXCR version 2.1.1 handled V(D)J alignment, clonotype assembly and CDR3 extraction. To normalise gene usage, clonotype sharing and MAIT/NKT TCR abundance, the analysis used the top 1000, 10 000 and 20 000 clonotypes per sample. Diversity was computed as the inverse Simpson index with the vegan R package after downsampling to 27 000 UMIs. Statistical testing used paired Mann-Whitney U tests on the discordant twin pairs and applied Benjamini-Hochberg correction for multiple testing. One entry per CDR3 protein sequence results from the TCRdb reprocessing of the reads, with DNA left out. It is TCRdb's table, rather than the study itself, that gives the V and J calls and clone size. For this sample, the table gives some 440,000 distinct CDR3 sequences. In total, the top ten clones hold 2% to 3% of the sample.

Source material: blood. This receptor was taken from a human donor with ulcerative colitis or Crohn's disease, or a healthy co-twin of an affected twin (not recorded which). Recombination joined TRBV5-4 with TRBJ1-1; TCRdb designates TRBD1, a call that cannot be tested without DNA. CDR3 reads: CASSLQGRSTEAFF. The CDR3, completed at both ends by the reference TRBV5-4 and TRBJ1-1 genes, gives the full variable domain ETGVTQSPTHLIKTRGQQVTLRCSSQSGHNTVSWYQQALGQGPQFIFQYYREEENGRGNFPPRFSGLQFPNYSSELNVNALELDDSALYLCASSLQGRSTEAFFGQGTRLTVV.